The rows below give T cell receptor beta chains drawn from one sample of a study of shared clonotypes between healthy human individuals. Libraries were prepared by immunoSEQ multiplex PCR; TCRdb keeps only in-frame clonotypes and omits some of them. The table lists 2 million to 2.5 million clones, 90% to 95% of them singletons, with about 0.37% in the top ten. Material for sequencing was naive CD4+ T cells from PBMCs. The source of these receptors is a man younger than 30 in good health. Some clones in this sample may be carry-over from other donors' samples. Both conserved end residues are part of each CDR3. Each record gives: clone size, J gene, D gene, V gene, CDR3 protein, CDR3 DNA. The D gene is left open where the match is weak. Where a row states a size, it is once, few, many or the class of an expanded clone; other rows omit it.

>.|TRBJ1-4|.|TRBV5-1
CASSLTGRANEKLFF
TGCGCCAGCAGCTTGACCGGCAGGGCCAATGAAAAACTGTTTTTT
>.|TRBJ2-7|.|TRBV7-2
CASSPAGSRSYEQYF
TGTGCCAGCAGCCCCGCTGGGTCTAGGTCCTACGAGCAGTACTTC
>.|TRBJ1-2|.|TRBV5-4
CASLGARKEGYTF
TGTGCCAGCTTGGGGGCGCGAAAAGAAGGCTACACCTTC
>.|TRBJ2-3|.|TRBV5-1
CASSLGTGGTDTQYF
TGCGCCAGCAGCTTGGGAACAGGCGGCACAGATACGCAGTATTTT
>.|TRBJ1-5|.|TRBV20-1
CSARDPPSQHF
TGCAGTGCTAGAGACCCCCCGTCCCAGCATTTT
>.|TRBJ1-1|.|TRBV11-2
CASTWGAGNTEAFF
TGTGCCAGCACATGGGGGGCCGGGAACACTGAAGCTTTCTTT
>few|TRBJ1-5|.|TRBV9
CASSVAGSAQPQHF
TGTGCCAGCAGCGTGGCGGGGTCGGCTCAGCCCCAGCATTTT
>.|TRBJ1-3|TRBD1|TRBV9
CASSVGGTGFSGNTIYF
TGTGCCAGCAGCGTAGGCGGGACAGGGTTCTCTGGAAACACCATATATTTT
>.|TRBJ2-1|.|TRBV28
CASTGGDRLVPRSYNEQFF
TGTGCCAGCACTGGAGGTGACCGGTTGGTACCACGCTCCTACAATGAGCAGTTCTTC
>.|TRBJ1-4|TRBD1|TRBV28
CASSRTGAATNEKLFF
TGTGCCAGCAGTCGGACAGGGGCGGCAACTAATGAAAAACTGTTTTTT
>.|TRBJ2-3|TRBD2|TRBV19
CASSIGGLAGGPSTDTQYF
TGTGCCAGTAGTATTGGAGGACTAGCGGGAGGCCCTAGCACAGATACGCAGTATTTT
>.|TRBJ2-2|.|TRBV5-1
CASSLVPGELFF
TGCGCCAGCAGCTTGGTCCCCGGGGAGCTGTTTTTT
>.|TRBJ2-5|TRBD2|TRBV18
CASDRTSGREETQYF
TGTGCCAGCGACCGGACTAGCGGGAGGGAAGAGACCCAGTACTTC
>.|TRBJ2-7|.|TRBV5-1
CASSLGAYPSEQYF
TGCGCCAGCAGCTTGGGGGCCTACCCATCCGAGCAGTACTTC
>.|TRBJ1-2|.|TRBV28
CASSLRSLRAGDYTF
TGTGCCAGCAGTTTACGGTCGCTGAGGGCGGGGGACTACACCTTC
>.|TRBJ2-1|TRBD2|TRBV6-5
CASSYPRGAGGGGQLF
TGTGCCAGCAGTTACCCCCGAGGGGCGGGAGGTGGGGGGCAGCTCTTC
>.|TRBJ2-3|TRBD1|TRBV6-5
CASSYLQGAWDTQYF
TGTGCCAGCAGTTACCTCCAGGGGGCGTGGGATACGCAGTATTTT
>few|TRBJ1-3|.|TRBV2
CASRDRGNTIYF
TGTGCCAGCAGGGACAGAGGAAACACCATATATTTT
>.|TRBJ2-1|TRBD2|TRBV15
CATSRKIAGARNEQFF
TGTGCCACCAGCAGAAAAATAGCGGGAGCGCGAAATGAGCAGTTCTTC
>.|TRBJ2-7|TRBD2|TRBV9
CASSPISGFSYEQYF
TGTGCCAGCAGCCCCATTAGCGGGTTCTCCTACGAGCAGTACTTC
>.|TRBJ2-7|.|TRBV6-1
CATSGNGYEQYF
TGTGCCACCAGTGGGAACGGGTACGAGCAGTACTTC
>.|TRBJ2-3|.|TRBV7-3
CASSLKQPTDTQYF
TGTGCCAGCAGCTTAAAGCAGCCCACAGATACGCAGTATTTT
>.|TRBJ2-2|.|TRBV15
CATSRENTGELFF
TGTGCCACCAGCAGAGAAAACACCGGGGAGCTGTTTTTT
>.|TRBJ2-1|TRBD2|TRBV7-3
CASSSAGLAIEQFF
TGTGCCAGCAGCTCCGCCGGACTAGCGATTGAGCAGTTCTTC
>.|TRBJ2-3|TRBD1|TRBV18
CASSPLDRGRDTQYF
TGTGCCAGCTCACCACTCGACAGGGGACGGGATACGCAGTATTTT
>once|TRBJ2-5|.|TRBV7-9
CASSQVGEWETQYF
TGTGCCAGCAGCCAAGTTGGCGAGTGGGAGACCCAGTACTTC
>.|TRBJ2-2|.|TRBV19
CASSIQAGELFF
TGTGCCAGTAGTATTCAAGCCGGGGAGCTGTTTTTT
>.|TRBJ1-5|.|TRBV4-1
CASSQSWAQGPSPRQPQHF
TGCGCCAGCAGCCAAAGTTGGGCACAGGGACCGAGCCCGCGGCAGCCCCAGCATTTT
>.|TRBJ2-3|.|TRBV11-2
CASSLVRPPTDTQYF
TGTGCCAGCAGCTTAGTACGGCCGCCCACAGATACGCAGTATTTT
>.|TRBJ1-5|.|TRBV18
CASSGLRQNQPQHF
TGTGCCAGCTCAGGACTCAGACAAAATCAGCCCCAGCATTTT
>.|TRBJ2-2|.|TRBV11-3
CASSYNTGELFF
TGTGCCAGCAGCTATAACACCGGGGAGCTGTTTTTT
>.|TRBJ2-3|.|TRBV11-2
CASSLRRTGWDTQYF
TGTGCCAGCAGCTTACGGAGGACGGGTTGGGATACGCAGTATTTT
>few|TRBJ1-5|.|TRBV7-9
CASSATDSNQPQHF
TGTGCCAGCAGCGCCACAGATAGCAATCAGCCCCAGCATTTT
>.|TRBJ1-5|.|TRBV30
CAWSAGRGAYQPQHF
TGTGCCTGGAGTGCAGGCAGGGGAGCGTATCAGCCCCAGCATTTT
>.|TRBJ1-5|.|TRBV28
CASSRGRNNQPQHF
TGTGCCAGCAGCCGGGGACGGAACAATCAGCCCCAGCATTTT
>.|TRBJ1-1|.|TRBV19
CATTREGVTEAFF
TGTGCCACCACCCGGGAAGGGGTCACTGAAGCTTTCTTT
>.|TRBJ1-6|.|TRBV30
CAWSAAGAQNSPLHF
TGTGCCTGGAGTGCCGCGGGGGCGCAAAATTCACCCCTCCACTTT